Below, 20 T cell receptor beta chains from the same sample are listed, as sequenced in a study of blood T cell repertoires in COVID-19. Profiling relied on immunoSEQ multiplex PCR, and the TCRdb table lists in-frame clones only, not all of them. The repertoire holds 100,000 or so clones, more than 90% seen once, with about 4% in the top ten. Sequenced sample: peripheral blood. Source of these receptors: a man aged 18 to 29 with acute or convalescent COVID-19.

This chain uses TRBV5-5 with TRBJ1-4, with 8 bases aligning to TRBD1. There are 17 residues in the CDR3. The V segment lost 3 bases and the J segment 0 bases; nucleotides outside the gene matches: 7. From germline, CDR1 is SGHKS and CDR2 YYEKEE (reference sequence). CDR3 sequence reads: CASSWGTGTATNEKLFF. The CDR3 DNA follows: TGTGCCAGCAGCTGGGGGACAGGCACTGCAACTAATGAAAAACTGTTTTTT.

This clone occurred once. The chain uses TRBV19 and TRBJ1-1; 7 nucleotides match TRBD1. The V segment lost 5 bases and the J segment 1 base; nucleotides outside the gene matches: 10. The germline V gene encodes CDR1 LNHDA and CDR2 SQIVND (reference sequence). This CDR3 is 16 amino acids long. CDR3 region: CASSDPRGTENTEAFF. DNA for the CDR3: TGTGCCAGTAGTGACCCCAGGGGGACAGAGAACACTGAAGCTTTCTTT.

The chain couples TRBV2 to TRBJ2-1; TRBD2 matches at 11 bases. The J segment lost 11 bases and the V segment lost 11 bases, leaving 8 bases of the junction unmatched. Germline V gene lookup returns CDR1 SNHLY and CDR2 FYNNEI. There are 12 residues in the CDR3. Here the CDR3 DNA reads TGTGCCTCCGGACTAGCGGGTCCCAAGCAGTTCTTC. Amino acids: CASGLAGPKQFF.

This sequence joins TRBV7-9 and TRBJ2-7; 7 nucleotides agree with TRBD1. The germline V gene encodes CDR1 SEHNR and CDR2 FQNEAQ (reference sequence). Trimming at V came to 4 bases and at J to 1 base, leaving 4 bases not matched to a gene. This CDR3 region has 14 residues. The chain's CDR3 is CASSSSGQSYEQYF. The CDR3, as DNA: TGTGCCAGCAGCTCTTCGGGACAGTCCTACGAGCAGTACTTC.

The chain is built from TRBV19 and TRBJ2-1, with 9 bases identical to TRBD2. Germline lookup yields CDR1 LNHDA and CDR2 SQIVND (reference sequence). The CDR3 has 16 residues. V shed 5 bases, J shed 11 bases, and the junction held 16 bases outside the gene matches. CDR3 sequence: CASSPRNSGSKAQQFF. The CDR3 DNA follows: TGTGCCAGTAGTCCCCGGAATAGCGGGAGTAAAGCCCAGCAGTTCTTC.

This clone was recorded a few times. The chain is built from TRBV6-1 and TRBJ2-7; D gene unclear. Trimming removed 2 bases at V and 2 bases at J, with 7 bases between. CDR3 size: 13 residues. CDR1 and CDR2 from the germline V gene are MNHNS and SASEGT. As DNA, the CDR3 is TGTGCCAGCAGTGAACCAGGAACCTACGAGCAGTACTTC. Translated: CASSEPGTYEQYF.

The chain recombines TRBV15 with TRBJ2-6, with a weak D call TRBD1 (5 bases). V lost 0 bases and J 1 base, leaving 16 bases between the germline ends. CDR1 LNHNV and CDR2 YYDKDF come from the germline V gene (reference sequence). This CDR3 is 19 amino acids long. This chain's CDR3 is CATSRERSVGLSGANVLTF. The CDR3 DNA sequence: TGTGCCACCAGCAGAGAGAGGTCCGTGGGGCTGTCTGGGGCCAACGTCCTGACTTTC.

The chain uses TRBV6-6 and TRBJ1-1, with D possibly being TRBD1 (6 bases). CDR3 length: 13 amino acids. Trimming took off 2 bases at V and 3 bases at J, with 7 bases between the two ends. CDR1 is MNHNY, CDR2 SVGAGI, per germline (reference sequence). For the CDR3, the DNA is TGTGCCAGCAGTTACCCAGGGGACACTGAAGCTTTCTTT. It yields the protein CASSYPGDTEAFF.

The rearrangement links TRBV21-1 to TRBJ1-1; the D call in the table, TRBD1, was not verified against the DNA. TRBV21-1 is labeled a pseudogene. CDR3 length equals 15 residues. The DNA of the CDR3 is TGTGCCAGCAGCCCGACAGACAGGGTGAACACTGAAGCTTTCTTT. This sequence encodes CASSPTDRVNTEAFF.

Here the CDR3 DNA reads TGTGCCAGCACAAAGCCATATGCGGGGTCCTACAATGAGCAGTTCTTC. Amino acids: CASTKPYAGSYNEQFF. The chain combines TRBV7-2 with TRBJ2-1; tentative D call: TRBD2 (6 bases). V gave up 7 bases and J gave up 1 base, with 17 bases separating them. Germline V gives CDR1 SGHTA, CDR2 FQGNSA. This CDR3 has 16 residues.

The V gene is TRBV4-1, the J gene TRBJ1-2; 9 bases agree with TRBD1. The germline CDR1 and CDR2 sequences are MGHRA and YSYEKL. This CDR3 has 15 residues. J was trimmed by 4 bases and V by 4 bases; bases with no gene match: 7. The CDR3 region has the DNA TGCGCCAGCAGCCCACCACAGGGGGCTGTCTATGGCTACACCTTC. Residues: CASSPPQGAVYGYTF.

The chain uses TRBV19 and TRBJ1-3, with TRBD1 matching 8 bases. There are 17 residues in the CDR3. Germline values: CDR1 LNHDA, CDR2 SQIVND (reference sequence). V lost 3 bases, J lost 2 bases, and 9 bases stayed unmatched. CDR3 sequence: CASSMEPPDRAGNTIYF. DNA of the CDR3: TGTGCCAGTAGTATGGAGCCCCCGGACAGGGCTGGAAACACCATATATTTT.

The chain recombines TRBV7-9 with TRBJ1-5, with a weak D call TRBD1 (6 bases). V was shortened by 5 bases and J by 6 bases, with 11 bases between the two germline ends. The CDR3 is 13 amino acids. Germline V lookup: CDR1 SEHNR, CDR2 FQNEAQ (reference sequence). The CDR3 DNA reads TGTGCCAGCAGCAGGACAGCGAGTCAGCCCCAGCATTTT. Translation gives CASSRTASQPQHF.

This sequence joins TRBV5-1 and TRBJ1-4; 8 bases map to TRBD1. There are 15 residues in the CDR3. CDR1 is SGHRS and CDR2 is YFSETQ in the germline V gene. After removal of 4 bases from V and 4 bases from J, the junction contained 6 bases not matched to a gene. Written as DNA, the CDR3 is TGCGCCAGCAGCCACGGACAGGGCTATAATGAAAAACTGTTTTTT. Residues: CASSHGQGYNEKLFF.

The J gene is TRBJ1-5, the V gene TRBV19, with D possibly being TRBD1 (5 bases). Germline-derived CDR1 and CDR2 are LNHDA and SQIVND (reference sequence). Trimming pared 9 bases from V and 0 bases from J, leaving 15 bases between. This CDR3 is built from 15 residues. CDR3 sequence reads: CASDEGDYSNQPQHF. DNA for the CDR3: TGTGCCAGCGACGAAGGGGATTATAGCAATCAGCCCCAGCATTTT.

A single count supports this clone. The rearrangement links TRBV6-7 to TRBJ2-5, with 12 bases that match TRBD2. TRBV6-7 is an ORF, with its function uncertain. Unmatched junction bases numbered 16, after V lost 6 bases and J lost 5 bases. This CDR3 comprises 18 residues. The CDR3 region is CASSPRLAGDYWMETQYF. The CDR3 DNA is TGTGCCAGCAGCCCAAGACTAGCGGGGGATTACTGGATGGAGACCCAGTACTTC.

The V and J genes are TRBV18 and TRBJ2-6; the D gene is possibly TRBD2 (5 bases). Germline V gives CDR1 KGHSH, CDR2 LQKENI. With 3 bases removed from V and 13 bases from J, the gap between germline ends came to 16 bases. This CDR3 comprises 14 residues. CDR3 loop: CASSPSLTTGVLTF. The CDR3 DNA sequence: TGTGCCAGCTCACCGTCCTTGACTACGGGGGTCCTGACTTTC.

The rearrangement uses TRBV7-2 and TRBJ1-1; tentatively, D is TRBD1 (5 bases). There are 16 residues in the CDR3. Germline loops: CDR1 SGHTA, CDR2 FQGNSA. Trimming removed 4 bases from V and 4 bases from J, with 19 bases in between. CDR3: CASSSRSGLMGTEAFF. CDR3 coding DNA: TGTGCCAGCAGCTCCCGTTCGGGACTTATGGGCACTGAAGCTTTCTTT.

This clone was picked up one time. The chain combines TRBV5-1 with TRBJ2-2, with TRBD2 matching 9 bases. CDR3 length: 15 amino acids. Per the germline V gene, CDR1 is SGHRS and CDR2 is YFSETQ. Losses at the gene ends were 0 bases for V and 3 bases for J; bases not matched to a gene: 0. The CDR3 spells CASSLGLADTGELFF. DNA of the CDR3: TGCGCCAGCAGCTTGGGACTAGCGGACACCGGGGAGCTGTTTTTT. The whole variable domain, remainder taken from reference TRBV5-1 and TRBJ2-2, is KAGVTQTPRYLIKTRGQQVTLSCSPISGHRSVSWYQQTPGQGLQFLFEYFSETQRNKGNFPGRFSGRQFSNSRSEMNVSTLELGDSALYLCASSLGLADTGELFFGEGSRLTVL.

The chain carries TRBV19 and TRBJ2-6, with 7 bases matching TRBD1. Unmatched junction bases numbered 9, after V lost 11 bases and J lost 2 bases. Germline values: CDR1 LNHDA, CDR2 SQIVND (reference sequence). The CDR3 runs 15 residues. CDR3 loop: CAGGHQGAGANVLTF. As DNA, the CDR3 is TGTGCCGGGGGACATCAGGGGGCTGGGGCCAACGTCCTGACTTTC. The whole variable domain, remainder taken from reference TRBV19 and TRBJ2-6, is DGGITQSPKYLFRKEGQNVTLSCEQNLNHDAMYWYRQDPGQGLRLIYYSQIVNDFQKGDIAEGYSVSREKKESFPLTVTSAQKNPTAFYLCAGGHQGAGANVLTFGAGSRLTVL.